These T cell receptor beta chains were read from a single sample in a study of early T cells in non-severe SARS-CoV-2 infection. TCRdb recomputed calls from the 5' RACE reads with MiXCR, one row per CDR3 protein. Here the sample spans tens of thousands of distinct CDR3 sequences, approximately 6.9% being singletons. Sequenced input: whole blood. These receptors all come from an adult who was a healthcare worker with PCR-confirmed SARS-CoV-2 infection or an uninfected control (not recorded which). Both conserved end residues are part of each CDR3. A D gene is named only where the DNA matches it firmly. Size tells how often a clone was seen (once, few, many) or the class of an expanded clone, and some rows leave it out.

TRBV29-1	many	TRBJ2-7	TRBD1	CSVLSGTGPHEQYF	TGCAGCGTCCTCTCGGGGACAGGACCCCACGAGCAGTACTTC
TRBV12-3/TRBV12-4	NA	TRBJ2-1	TRBD2	CASSPLAGDNEQFF	TGTGCCAGCAGTCCCTTAGCGGGAGACAATGAGCAGTTCTTC
TRBV12-3/TRBV12-4	many	TRBJ2-2	TRBD1	CASSLPGGKGLFF	TGTGCCAGCAGTTTACCAGGGGGCAAGGGGCTGTTTTTT
TRBV5-5	many	TRBJ2-3	TRBD1	CASSLGTTGVTDTQYF	TGTGCCAGCAGCTTGGGAACGACAGGGGTTACAGATACGCAGTATTTT
TRBV6-1	many	TRBJ2-1	NA	CASSEGLHNEQFF	TGTGCCAGCAGTGAAGGACTTCACAATGAGCAGTTCTTC
TRBV12-3/TRBV12-4	many	TRBJ1-1	NA	CASSLIQGRTEAFF	TGTGCCAGCAGTTTAATACAGGGACGGACTGAAGCTTTCTTT
TRBV12-3/TRBV12-4	many	TRBJ2-7	NA	CASSLGGTYEQYF	TGTGCCAGCAGTTTAGGGGGGACCTACGAGCAGTACTTC
TRBV20-1	few	TRBJ2-5	TRBD1	CSARGQGGETQYF	TGCAGTGCTAGAGGACAGGGGGGGGAGACCCAGTACTTC
TRBV6-5	NA	TRBJ1-2	TRBD1	CASRPGTGWNYGYTF	TGTGCCAGCAGACCCGGGACAGGGTGGAACTATGGCTACACCTTC
TRBV3-1	many	TRBJ1-2	NA	CASSTRDRLDYGYTF	TGTGCCAGCAGCACTCGAGACAGGCTGGACTATGGCTACACCTTC
TRBV4-1	few	TRBJ2-7	NA	CASSQDPLEQYF	TGCGCCAGCAGCCAAGACCCCCTCGAGCAGTACTTC
TRBV20-1	once	TRBJ2-7	NA	CSALRPGGRGVYEQYF	TGCAGTGCCCTCCGTCCGGGGGGCCGGGGAGTCTACGAGCAGTACTTC
TRBV11-3	many	TRBJ2-7	NA	CASSYNQGYEQYF	TGTGCCAGCAGCTATAACCAGGGGTACGAGCAGTACTTC
TRBV3-1	many	TRBJ2-2	NA	CASSQGASGELFF	TGTGCCAGCAGCCAAGGGGCCTCCGGGGAGCTGTTTTTT
TRBV9	NA	TRBJ2-2	NA	CASSVGAPGELFF	TGTGCCAGCAGCGTAGGGGCTCCCGGGGAGCTGTTTTTT
TRBV5-1	few	TRBJ2-1	TRBD2	CASSLDGTSGGIGFF	TGCGCCAGCAGCTTGGATGGGACTAGCGGGGGCATAGGGTTCTTC
TRBV4-2	few	TRBJ1-5	NA	CASSQDRVQPQHF	TGTGCCAGCAGCCAAGACAGGGTTCAGCCCCAGCATTTT
TRBV7-8	many	TRBJ2-7	NA	CASTLFGGEQYF	TGTGCCAGCACTTTATTTGGGGGCGAGCAGTACTTC
TRBV12-5	many	TRBJ2-3	NA	CASGRGDNTDTQYF	TGTGCTAGTGGTCGGGGGGACAACACAGATACGCAGTATTTT
TRBV19	many	TRBJ2-2	NA	CASSIWENTGELFF	TGTGCCAGTAGTATATGGGAGAACACCGGGGAGCTGTTTTTT
TRBV15	NA	TRBJ2-7	TRBD2	CATSRDTSGTYEQYF	TGTGCCACCAGCAGAGACACTAGCGGGACCTACGAGCAGTACTTC
TRBV7-8	many	TRBJ1-5	NA	CASSLDGETGGNQPQHF	TGTGCCAGCAGCTTAGACGGGGAGACGGGAGGCAATCAGCCCCAGCATTTT
TRBV12-3/TRBV12-4	many	TRBJ2-3	TRBD2	CASSLLAGGSDTQYF	TGTGCCAGCAGTTTACTAGCGGGAGGGTCAGATACGCAGTATTTT
TRBV19	NA	TRBJ2-1	TRBD2	CAISGGANEQFF	TGTGCGATTTCCGGGGGGGCCAATGAGCAGTTCTTC
TRBV11-2	medium-sized	TRBJ2-1	TRBD2	CASSLTSSGNSYNEQFF	TGTGCCAGCAGCTTAACTTCTAGCGGGAACTCCTACAATGAGCAGTTCTTC
TRBV5-1	many	TRBJ1-1	TRBD1	CASSLELQGAMNTEAFF	TGCGCCAGCAGCTTGGAACTTCAGGGGGCCATGAACACTGAAGCTTTCTTT
TRBV20-1	few	TRBJ2-7	NA	CSARDGSRSSVYEQYF	TGCAGTGCTAGAGATGGGAGTAGGAGTTCGGTCTACGAGCAGTACTTC
TRBV7-9	many	TRBJ2-7	TRBD1	CASTDTGQGSYEQYF	TGTGCCAGCACAGATACGGGACAGGGGTCCTACGAGCAGTACTTC
TRBV6-2/TRBV6-3	many	TRBJ2-6	NA	CASHMMGGSGANVLTF	TGTGCCAGCCACATGATGGGGGGCTCCGGGGCCAACGTCCTGACTTTC
TRBV9	many	TRBJ2-5	NA	CASSVGDKIQETQYF	TGTGCCAGCAGCGTAGGGGACAAGATTCAAGAGACCCAGTACTTC
TRBV10-3	many	TRBJ2-3	TRBD2	CAISEATSGDTQYF	TGTGCCATCAGTGAGGCGACTAGCGGAGATACGCAGTATTTT
TRBV6-6	NA	TRBJ2-7	TRBD1	CASSSHTTGMYEQYF	TGTGCCAGCAGCTCCCACACGACAGGGATGTACGAGCAGTACTTC
TRBV10-2	few	TRBJ2-1	NA	CASSPGQTNEQFF	TGCGCCAGCAGTCCTGGACAGACCAATGAGCAGTTCTTC
TRBV12-3/TRBV12-4	many	TRBJ2-7	NA	CASSGQGGVTYEQYF	TGTGCCAGCAGTGGACAGGGAGGGGTGACATACGAGCAGTACTTC
TRBV7-8	many	TRBJ2-3	NA	CASSLVGSPSTDTQYF	TGTGCCAGCAGCTTAGTGGGCTCCCCTAGCACAGATACGCAGTATTTT
TRBV10-3	many	TRBJ1-1	NA	CAISEEGKGIAFF	TGTGCCATCAGTGAAGAGGGTAAGGGTATTGCTTTCTTT
TRBV7-9	many	TRBJ2-2	NA	CASSFRDYTGELFF	TGTGCCAGCAGCTTCCGGGACTACACCGGGGAGCTGTTTTTT
TRBV18	many	TRBJ2-7	TRBD2	CASSPKISGTSLYEQYF	TGTGCCAGCTCACCGAAAATTAGCGGGACCAGCCTCTACGAGCAGTACTTC
TRBV3-1	NA	TRBJ1-1	NA	CASSQFPAEAFF	TGTGCCAGCAGCCAATTTCCCGCTGAAGCTTTCTTT
TRBV20-1	many	TRBJ2-1	TRBD2	CSARDRWSGRANNEQFF	TGCAGTGCTAGAGATCGGTGGAGCGGGAGGGCCAACAATGAGCAGTTCTTC
TRBV5-1	many	TRBJ2-7	NA	CASSSAYTGEQYF	TGCGCCAGCAGCTCGGCTTACACGGGCGAGCAGTACTTC
TRBV2	many	TRBJ2-5	NA	CASSLRDGESDQYF	TGTGCCAGCAGTCTCAGGGACGGTGAGAGTGACCAGTACTTC
TRBV27	NA	TRBJ2-7	NA	CASSTGLPLYEQYF	TGTGCCAGCAGTACGGGACTTCCCCTCTACGAGCAGTACTTC
TRBV6-2/TRBV6-3	many	TRBJ2-3	TRBD2	CASSYSGAGGPILDTQYF	TGTGCCAGCAGTTACTCCGGAGCGGGAGGGCCAATCTTAGATACGCAGTATTTT
TRBV7-9	many	TRBJ1-1	NA	CASSSHQTAFRVNTEAFF	TGTGCCAGCAGCTCGCATCAGACAGCGTTCAGGGTGAACACTGAAGCTTTCTTT
TRBV24-1	many	TRBJ1-5	TRBD1	CATGTGGDYQPQHF	TGTGCCACCGGGACAGGGGGCGATTATCAGCCCCAGCATTTT
TRBV29-1	NA	TRBJ2-2	NA	CSVEERVANTGELFF	TGCAGCGTTGAGGAGAGAGTGGCGAACACCGGGGAGCTGTTTTTT
TRBV27	many	TRBJ2-7	TRBD1	CASSLATGGSYEQYF	TGTGCCAGCAGTTTAGCGACAGGGGGTAGCTACGAGCAGTACTTC
TRBV11-2	few	TRBJ2-7	NA	CASSLQGGGSDEQYF	TGTGCCAGCAGCCTACAGGGGGGGGGCAGCGACGAGCAGTACTTC
TRBV9	many	TRBJ2-1	TRBD2	CASSVGGEGNEQFF	TGTGCCAGCAGCGTAGGAGGGGAGGGCAATGAGCAGTTCTTC
TRBV7-3	NA	TRBJ1-1	NA	CASSEPQRNTEAFF	TGTGCCAGCAGCGAACCCCAGCGGAACACTGAAGCTTTCTTT